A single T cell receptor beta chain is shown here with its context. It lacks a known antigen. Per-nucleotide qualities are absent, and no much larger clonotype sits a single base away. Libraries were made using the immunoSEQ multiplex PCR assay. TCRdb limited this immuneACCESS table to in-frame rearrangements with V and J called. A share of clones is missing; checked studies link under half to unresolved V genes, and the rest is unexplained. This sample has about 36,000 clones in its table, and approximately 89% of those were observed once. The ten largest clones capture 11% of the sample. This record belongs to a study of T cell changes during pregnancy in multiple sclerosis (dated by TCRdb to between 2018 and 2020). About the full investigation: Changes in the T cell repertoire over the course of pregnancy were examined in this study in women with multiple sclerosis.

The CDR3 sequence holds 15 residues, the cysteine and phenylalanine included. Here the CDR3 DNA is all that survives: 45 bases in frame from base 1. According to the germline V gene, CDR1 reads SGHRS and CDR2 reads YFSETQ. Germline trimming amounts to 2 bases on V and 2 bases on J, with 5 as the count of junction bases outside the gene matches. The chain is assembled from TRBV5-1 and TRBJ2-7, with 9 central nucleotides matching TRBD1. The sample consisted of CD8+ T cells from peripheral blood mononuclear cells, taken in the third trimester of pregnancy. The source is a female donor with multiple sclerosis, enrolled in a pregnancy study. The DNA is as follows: TGCGCCAGCAGCTTCGAGGGACAGGGCGCCTACGAGCAGTACTTC. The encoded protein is CASSFEGQGAYEQYF.